The sequence of this T cell receptor (beta chain) was determined in a study of T cells in Graves' hyperthyroidism and ophthalmopathy. Whole-study findings and limits: Peripheral blood also featured most of the thyroid clonotypes expanded above 0.001.

No progression to ophthalmopathy during 18 months of follow-up defined stable disease. RNA transcripts served as the template for amplifying TCR beta CDR3 regions. HTBI primers were employed in a first-round RT-PCR of the TCR CDR3. MiXCR, applied by TCRdb to the multiplex PCR reads, yields one record per CDR3 protein. The sample has about 690,000 distinct CDR3 sequences; 17% are singletons. The CDR3 runs to 16 residues. CDR1 and CDR2 (germline): MNHNS, SASEGT. V lost 5 bases to trimming and J lost 2 bases; unmatched junction nucleotides: 10. This clonotype appeared many times. Its antigen is unknown. Sequenced input: blood. This TCR derives from a man in his forties or fifties with Graves' hyperthyroidism. The V gene is TRBV6-1, the J gene TRBJ2-7; 9 bases are shared with TRBD2. The CDR3 region has the DNA TGTGCCAGCAGTAGAACTGCTAGCGGGAATGCCTACGAGCAGTACTTC. Protein product: CASSRTASGNAYEQYF.